These 23 T cell receptor beta chains were sequenced from one sample in a study of Graves' ophthalmopathy and Graves' hyperthyroidism. RNA transcripts served as template for amplifying TCR beta CDR3 sequences. The first-round RT-PCR employed HTBI primers together with the Qiagen OneStep RT-PCR kit. A multiplex PCR was then performed as the second round. TCRdb reanalysed the multiplex PCR reads using MiXCR and keeps one entry per CDR3 protein. The sample lists about 39,000 distinct CDR3 sequences, 50% occurring once. What was sequenced was peripheral blood. These receptors originate from an adult woman with stable Graves' hyperthyroidism.

Many counts were recorded for this clonotype. The chain couples TRBV15 to TRBJ2-7; D ambiguous. This CDR3 contains 17 residues. V was shortened by 0 bases and J by 5 bases, with 20 bases between the two germline ends. CDR1 LNHNV and CDR2 YYDKDF come from the germline V gene (reference sequence). The CDR3 bases are TGTGCCACCAGCAGAGATCTGTCGCAGAGGACGGTCAACGAGCAGTACTTC. Residues: CATSRDLSQRTVNEQYF.

There are many counts of this clonotype. The V and J genes are TRBV24-1 and TRBJ1-2; D perhaps matches TRBD1 (6 bases). V was cut by 4 bases and J by 7 bases, with 12 bases left in between. Germline values: CDR1 KGHDR, CDR2 SFDVKD. The CDR3 is 13 amino acids. CDR3 DNA sequence: TGTGCCACCAGTGAATCCACAGGGAGTGGCTACACCTTC. This translates into CATSESTGSGYTF.

This clonotype showed up many times. V is TRBV12-3 or TRBV12-4 and J is TRBJ1-2, with D hard to call. The CDR3 totals 13 residues. V lost 5 bases and J lost 2, with 9 bases in between. Written as DNA, the CDR3 is TGTGCCAGCAGTCCCAGACGGAACTATGGCTACACCTTC. Translated, it gives CASSPRRNYGYTF.

In this sample, this clonotype turned up once. The J gene is TRBJ2-7, the V gene TRBV2; 8 bases agree with TRBD1. This CDR3 has 12 amino acids. Germline CDR1 reads SNHLY; CDR2 reads FYNNEI. Losses at the gene ends were 5 bases for V and 12 bases for J; bases not matched to a gene: 9. Here the CDR3 DNA reads TGTGCCAGCAGTCAGGGCGACAGGGGAAGGTACTTC. It translates to CASSQGDRGRYF.

This sequence joins TRBV12-3 or TRBV12-4 and TRBJ1-1; TRBD1 matches at 9 bases. V lost 5 bases to trimming and J lost 0 bases; unmatched junction nucleotides: 4. The CDR3 consists of 15 residues. CDR3 in amino acids: CASSIGQGMNTEAFF. CDR3 sequence (DNA): TGTGCCAGCAGTATAGGACAGGGGATGAACACTGAAGCTTTCTTT.

The J gene is TRBJ2-7, the V gene TRBV2, with 14 bases fitting TRBD2. The J call is in doubt because the DNA end fits TRBJ2-5 better. The CDR3 contains 16 residues. The germline V gene encodes CDR1 SNHLY and CDR2 FYNNEI. The CDR3 nucleotides are TGTGCCAGCAGACCCGGGACTAGCGGGAGTGGAGAGACCCAGTACTTC. It codes for CASRPGTSGSGETQYF.

The rearrangement links TRBV7-9 to TRBJ2-7; TRBD2 aligns across 9 bases. The CDR3 is made up of 17 amino acids. The J segment lost 3 bases and the V segment lost 5 bases, leaving 14 bases of the junction unmatched. Germline V gives CDR1 SEHNR, CDR2 FQNEAQ (reference sequence). The CDR3 bases are TGTGCCAGCAGCGCCTTTAGCGGGAGTGCACGATTCTACGAGCAGTACTTC. Translating gives CASSAFSGSARFYEQYF.

As for this clonotype: One end of the junction varies from germline; a read error may be responsible. The chain recombines TRBV5-1 with TRBJ2-7, with D possibly being TRBD1 (5 bases). Germline V lookup: CDR1 SGHRS, CDR2 YFSETQ. The CDR3 sequence is 13 residues long. CDR3 residues: CASSFRAGNEQHF. The CDR3 nucleotides read TGCGCCAGCAGCTTCAGGGCAGGGAACGAGCAGCACTTC.

The chain joins TRBV2 to TRBJ2-2; D might be TRBD2 (6 bases). The V end was cut by 7 bases, the J end by 5 bases, with 17 bases between. From germline, CDR1 is SNHLY and CDR2 FYNNEI. The CDR3 totals 15 residues. Written as DNA, the CDR3 is TGTGCCAGCAAGGAAACGGAGGAGGGGACCGGGGAGCTGTTTTTT. Amino acids: CASKETEEGTGELFF.

This clonotype was seen once. The chain joins TRBV4-1 to TRBJ2-7, with 11 bases aligning to TRBD1. V gave up 0 bases and J gave up 0 bases; unmatched junction bases: 4. Germline loops: CDR1 MGHRA, CDR2 YSYEKL. The CDR3 is 17 residues long. CDR3 sequence: CASSQDQGTGGSYEQYF. The CDR3 DNA sequence: TGCGCCAGCAGCCAAGATCAGGGGACAGGGGGCTCCTACGAGCAGTACTTC.

This clonotype was found many times. The chain has TRBV9 and TRBJ1-2; 8 bases map to TRBD1. Trimming took 0 bases from V and 4 from J; bases not matched to a gene: 11. Germline-derived CDR1 and CDR2 are SGDLS and YYNGEE. This CDR3 is 17 amino acids long. The CDR3 coding sequence is TGTGCCAGCAGCGTAGCCCCGGACAGGGAGGGGTCCTATGGCTACACCTTC. Amino acids: CASSVAPDREGSYGYTF.

Sample share makes this clonotype medium-sized. The V and J genes are TRBV24-1 and TRBJ1-5, with D possibly TRBD1 on 5 matching bases. CDR1 is KGHDR and CDR2 is SFDVKD in the germline V gene. The V gene lost 2 bases and the J gene lost 2 bases, with 6 bases spanning the gap. This CDR3 has 14 residues. This CDR3 reads CATSDSGRNQPQHF. The DNA of the CDR3 is TGTGCCACCAGTGATTCAGGGCGCAATCAGCCCCAGCATTTT.

The rearrangement uses TRBV19 and TRBJ1-1; weak D call: TRBD1 (5 bases). Germline-derived CDR1 and CDR2 are LNHDA and SQIVND (reference sequence). CDR3 length: 11 amino acids. Trimming took off 9 bases at V and 4 bases at J, with 9 bases between the two ends. Here the CDR3 reads CASREGTEAFF. In DNA, the CDR3 is TGTGCCAGCAGGGAGGGCACTGAAGCTTTCTTT. The variable domain in full, with the rest retrieved from reference TRBV19 and TRBJ1-1, is DGGITQSPKYLFRKEGQNVTLSCEQNLNHDAMYWYRQDPGQGLRLIYYSQIVNDFQKGDIAEGYSVSREKKESFPLTVTSAQKNPTAFYLCASREGTEAFFGQGTRLTVV.

In its sample, this clonotype was seen many times. In DNA, the CDR3 is TGTGCCAGTAGTGCCGTACAGCCTACCAATCAGCCCCAGCATTTT. Its translation: CASSAVQPTNQPQHF. This chain uses TRBV19 with TRBJ1-5; D remains ambiguous. Germline CDR1 is LNHDA and CDR2 is SQIVND (reference sequence). This CDR3 region has 15 residues. V was clipped by 5 bases and J by 3 bases, with 14 bases between them.

This clonotype was seen many times. The genes are TRBV29-1 and TRBJ1-1; D unresolved. Trimming shortened V by 3 bases and J by 0 bases, and 11 bases separated the two germline ends. The CDR3 is 14 amino acids. Germline CDR1 is SQVTM and CDR2 is ANQGSEA. In DNA form, the CDR3 reads TGCAGCGTTGATCCTGACAATTTGAACACTGAAGCTTTCTTT. Translation gives CSVDPDNLNTEAFF.

The gene calls are TRBV7-8 and TRBJ2-5, with 10 positions matching TRBD1. The length of the CDR3 is 15 residues. With V trimmed by 5 bases and J by 3 bases, 6 bases remained unmatched. Germline CDR1 is SGHVS and CDR2 is FQNEAQ. CDR3 coding DNA: TGTGCCAGCAGCCCCTCCGGGACAGGGGAAGAGACCCAGTACTTC. Translation: CASSPSGTGEETQYF.

CDR3 DNA sequence: TGTGCCAGCAGTTTTGGGAGGACTGAAGCTTTCTTT. This sequence encodes CASSFGRTEAFF. The chain has TRBV27 and TRBJ1-1; D is unclear. V was trimmed by 3 bases and J by 5 bases, leaving 7 bases between them. Germline CDR1 MNHEY, CDR2 SMNVEV (reference sequence). CDR3 length: 12 amino acids.

The table lists this clonotype with many counts. DNA for the CDR3: TGTGCCAGCAGCTCACAGGGACAGCTCACTGAAGCTTTCTTT. It yields the protein CASSSQGQLTEAFF. The chain recombines TRBV7-6 with TRBJ1-1; 7 bases align to TRBD1. CDR1 and CDR2 from the germline V gene are SGHVS and FNYEAQ. V shed 4 bases and J 4 bases; nucleotides not matched to a gene: 6. The CDR3 runs 14 residues.

At least ten counts were recorded for this clonotype. The V call is TRBV14, the J call TRBJ1-4, with 11 nucleotides matching TRBD1. CDR1 SGHDN and CDR2 FVKESK come from the germline V gene. The CDR3 is 16 amino acids. V lost 2 bases, J lost 10 bases, and 9 bases stayed unmatched. DNA of the CDR3: TGTGCCAGCAGCCAAACCGGACAGGGGGCGCGGGGAAAACTGTTTTTT. Protein product: CASSQTGQGARGKLFF.

The chain carries TRBV10-3 and TRBJ1-2; 8 positions agree with TRBD1. Germline V CDR1 and CDR2: ENHRY, SYGVKD. V lost 4 bases, J lost 8 bases, and 3 bases stayed unmatched. The CDR3 spans 12 residues. The CDR3 reads CAISGQGTGYTF. CDR3 DNA: TGTGCCATCAGTGGACAGGGGACCGGCTACACCTTC.

This clonotype was recorded many times. The chain is built from TRBV19 and TRBJ1-1; no clear D gene. CDR1 is LNHDA, CDR2 SQIVND, per germline (reference sequence). This CDR3 comprises 14 residues. V lost 5 bases, J lost 5 bases, and 15 bases lay in between. CDR3 amino acids: CASSPPGVGTEAFF. The CDR3 DNA is TGTGCCAGTAGTCCGCCGGGCGTCGGGACTGAAGCTTTCTTT.

The genes are TRBV12-3 or TRBV12-4 and TRBJ1-5; perhaps TRBD1 as D (5 bases). This CDR3 region has 14 residues. V shed 5 bases and J shed 7 bases, with 15 bases lying between them. The CDR3 is CASSLGGVKQPQHF. Here the CDR3 DNA reads TGTGCCAGCAGTCTTGGGGGGGTTAAGCAGCCCCAGCATTTT.

The chain couples TRBV7-9 to TRBJ2-2, with D possibly being TRBD1 (6 bases). V lost 7 bases to trimming and J lost 13 bases, with 22 bases between them. The germline CDR1 and CDR2 sequences are SEHNR and FQNEAQ (reference sequence). The CDR3 is 14 amino acids. CDR3 region: CASKGGSNTEGLFF. DNA of the CDR3: TGTGCCAGCAAAGGGGGTTCGAACACCGAGGGGCTGTTTTTT.